Shown below are 24 T cell receptor beta chains from a single sample sequenced in a study of blood T cell repertoires in COVID-19. TCRdb's table, derived via immunoSEQ multiplex PCR, lists solely in-frame clones and lacks some. Of roughly 190,000 clones listed, around 84% are singletons. Specimen: peripheral blood. Every receptor here comes from a human donor in a cohort sampled during active COVID-19.

This chain joins TRBV7-8 and TRBJ2-3; 8 bases align to TRBD1. V trimming: 4 bases; J trimming: 2 bases; junction bases outside the gene matches: 8. The CDR3 covers 16 residues. The germline CDR1 and CDR2 sequences are SGHVS and FQNEAQ. For the CDR3, the DNA is TGTGCCAGCAGCTCCGGACAGGGACGGTTCACAGATACGCAGTATTTT. It translates to CASSSGQGRFTDTQYF.

This chain connects TRBV5-1 to TRBJ2-1; no definite D call. Between the trimmed V and J ends, which lost 3 bases and 12 bases, there was a span of 16 bases. CDR3 length: 13 amino acids. Germline V gives CDR1 SGHRS, CDR2 YFSETQ. The CDR3 coding sequence is TGCGCCAGCAGCTCCCCCACCTACCCGAGGCAGTTCTTC. Translating it yields CASSSPTYPRQFF.

This chain links TRBV27 with TRBJ2-7; a possible D gene is TRBD1 (7 bases). Germline V lookup: CDR1 MNHEY, CDR2 SMNVEV (reference sequence). The CDR3 totals 13 residues. V was pared by 6 bases and J by 4 bases, with 13 bases between. The CDR3 DNA is TGTGCCAGCAGACCATCAGGGGGGTACGAGCAGTACTTC. Protein product: CASRPSGGYEQYF.

The chain has TRBV10-1 and TRBJ1-2; maybe TRBD1 (5 bases). V lost 0 bases, J lost 6 bases, and 11 bases lay in between. Germline lookup yields CDR1 WNHNN and CDR2 SYGVQD (reference sequence). The CDR3 runs to 14 residues. The CDR3 DNA reads as TGCGCCAGCAGTGAGTCGGGCAGGGCTGATGGCTACACCTTC. Its protein product is CASSESGRADGYTF.

The rearrangement uses TRBV30 and TRBJ1-2; TRBD1 is a possible D gene (5 bases). Trimming left V 0 bases short and J 4 bases short, with 24 bases between. Germline V CDR1 and CDR2: GTSNPN, SVGIG (reference sequence). The CDR3 contains 18 residues. CDR3 in DNA: TGTGCCTGGAGTGTATGGAGGGACCGCTTATTGGGGGGCTATGGCTACACCTTC. This translates into CAWSVWRDRLLGGYGYTF.

This clone was counted once. The chain recombines TRBV30 with TRBJ2-1, with 9 bases matching TRBD1. Germline V CDR1 and CDR2: GTSNPN, SVGIG (reference sequence). The CDR3 is made up of 16 amino acids. V was pared by 2 bases and J by 5 bases, with 10 bases of the junction left unmatched. DNA of the CDR3: TGTGCCTGGAGTCCACCGGGACAGGGTACGGACAATGAGCAGTTCTTC. It codes for CAWSPPGQGTDNEQFF.

This clone was recorded a few times. This chain uses TRBV27 with TRBJ1-2, with 8 bases matching TRBD1. Unmatched junction bases numbered 2, after V lost 3 bases and J lost 8 bases. The germline V gene encodes CDR1 MNHEY and CDR2 SMNVEV (reference sequence). The CDR3 is 12 residues long. The CDR3 region has the DNA TGTGCCAGCAGTTTTGGACAGGGCGGCTACACCTTC. It codes for CASSFGQGGYTF.

In its sample, this clone was seen many times. The gene calls are TRBV4-1 and TRBJ2-2, with TRBD2 identical over 11 bases. Trimming took 4 bases from V and 0 from J; bases not matched to a gene: 7. The CDR3 has 18 residues. The V gene's germline CDR1 is MGHRA and CDR2 YSYEKL. This CDR3 is CASSPLAGGPSNTGELFF. The CDR3 coding sequence is TGCGCCAGCAGCCCTTTAGCGGGAGGGCCATCGAACACCGGGGAGCTGTTTTTT.

The chain joins TRBV5-1 to TRBJ2-6; 8 bases are shared with TRBD1. The CDR3 is made up of 18 amino acids. Germline CDR1 reads SGHRS; CDR2 reads YFSETQ. After removal of 4 bases from V and 2 bases from J, the junction contained 11 bases not matched to a gene. As DNA, the CDR3 is TGCGCCAGCAGCCAACCCGGGACAGGTTCGGCTGGGGCCAACGTCCTGACTTTC. It yields the protein CASSQPGTGSAGANVLTF.

The chain recombines TRBV5-1 with TRBJ2-7, with 10 bases lining up with TRBD1. Germline CDR1 reads SGHRS; CDR2 reads YFSETQ. The junction had 2 bases not matched to a gene; V was cut back by 0 bases and J by 5 bases. The CDR3 covers 14 residues. CDR3 loop: CASSLGQGADEQYF. The CDR3 bases are TGCGCCAGCAGCTTGGGACAGGGGGCCGACGAGCAGTACTTC.

This chain connects TRBV7-6 to TRBJ1-1; D gene ambiguous. The germline gives CDR1 SGHVS, CDR2 FNYEAQ. Trimming removed 1 base from V and 8 bases from J, with 14 bases in between. This CDR3 is built from 14 residues. In DNA form, the CDR3 reads TGTGCCAGCAGCTTAGATACTCCCAACTCGGAAGCTTTCTTT. This sequence encodes CASSLDTPNSEAFF.

The chain's CDR3 is CASSPTSGQTGGYTF. In nucleotides, the CDR3 is TGCGCCAGCAGCCCTACTTCGGGACAGACTGGGGGCTACACCTTC. The J gene is TRBJ1-2, the V gene TRBV5-1, with 7 bases fitting TRBD1. CDR1 is SGHRS and CDR2 is YFSETQ in the germline V gene. J gave up 8 bases and V 4 bases, and 14 bases lay outside the gene matches. The CDR3 consists of 15 residues.

V is TRBV2 and J is TRBJ1-1; D gene ambiguous. Trimming removed 8 bases from V and 1 base from J, with 14 bases in between. The CDR3 extends over 14 amino acids. Germline loops: CDR1 SNHLY, CDR2 FYNNEI. The DNA of the CDR3 is TGTGCCAGCTCCTCAGTCTCCCAGAACACTGAAGCTTTCTTT. Protein product: CASSSVSQNTEAFF.

This chain connects TRBV18 to TRBJ2-3; 8 bases fit TRBD1. The CDR3 sequence is 17 residues long. The germline CDR1 and CDR2 sequences are KGHSH and LQKENI. Trimming took 0 bases from V and 2 from J; bases not matched to a gene: 7. The CDR3 DNA sequence: TGTGCCAGCTCACCACCGTATCAGGGGGCTTTCACAGATACGCAGTATTTT. As protein: CASSPPYQGAFTDTQYF.

J is TRBJ2-7 and V is TRBV11-2; D is unresolved. The V gene's germline CDR1 is SGHAT and CDR2 FQNNGV. This CDR3 region has 14 residues. The V and J ends lost 2 bases and 5 bases respectively, with 13 bases between them. CDR3 protein: CASSLWRSGDEQYF. The CDR3 nucleotides are TGTGCCAGCAGCTTATGGCGGTCGGGTGACGAGCAGTACTTC.

The chain joins TRBV5-1 to TRBJ1-1, with D unclear. The germline gives CDR1 SGHRS, CDR2 YFSETQ. CDR3 size: 14 residues. Trimming shortened V by 5 bases and J by 3 bases, and 14 bases separated the two germline ends. The CDR3 protein is CASRAAGRDTEAFF. CDR3 coding DNA: TGCGCCAGCAGGGCGGCCGGGAGGGACACTGAAGCTTTCTTT.

The rearrangement joins TRBV5-5 to TRBJ2-1; D is unclear. Deletions cut 1 base from V and 4 bases from J, with 9 bases between. The CDR3 loop spans 14 amino acids. Germline V gene lookup returns CDR1 SGHKS and CDR2 YYEKEE (reference sequence). DNA for the CDR3: TGTGCCAGCAGCTTGAGTATAGAATACAATGAGCAGTTCTTC. This gives the protein CASSLSIEYNEQFF.

The chain is built from TRBV5-4 and TRBJ1-1; perhaps TRBD1 as D (5 bases). The CDR3 runs to 13 residues. Trimming left V 8 bases short and J 2 bases short, with 13 bases between. The germline V gene encodes CDR1 SGHNT and CDR2 YYREEE (reference sequence). Here the CDR3 DNA reads TGTGCCAGTAGCACCGACAGCAACACTGAAGCTTTCTTT. It codes for CASSTDSNTEAFF. Filled out from reference TRBV5-4 and TRBJ1-1, the complete variable domain reads ETGVTQSPTHLIKTRGQQVTLRCSSQSGHNTVSWYQQALGQGPQFIFQYYREEENGRGNFPPRFSGLQFPNYSSELNVNALELDDSALYLCASSTDSNTEAFFGQGTRLTVV.

This chain joins TRBV7-2 and TRBJ2-1; 13 bases align to TRBD2. This CDR3 region has 19 residues. Per germline, CDR1 SGHTA and CDR2 FQGNSA. Germline trimming cut 0 bases from V and 1 base from J; bases unmatched to any gene: 6. For the CDR3, the DNA is TGTGCCAGCAGCTTAGCACTAGCGGGAGGGCCATTATCCTACAATGAGCAGTTCTTC. Protein: CASSLALAGGPLSYNEQFF. Filled out from reference TRBV7-2 and TRBJ2-1, the complete variable domain reads GAGVSQSPSNKVTEKGKDVELRCDPISGHTALYWYRQSLGQGLEFLIYFQGNSAPDKSGLPSDRFSAERTGGSVSTLTIQRTQQEDSAVYLCASSLALAGGPLSYNEQFFGPGTRLTVL.

This clone has a single count. The chain's CDR3 is CASSTLYYTF. CDR3 DNA sequence: TGTGCCAGCAGCACCCTCTACTACACCTTC. V gene TRBV21-1 combines with J gene TRBJ1-2. TRBV21-1 counts as a pseudogene. CDR3 length: 10 residues.

As concerns this clone: One end of the junction fails to match germline, which may point to a read error. The genes are TRBV18 and TRBJ1-5; 7 bases line up with TRBD1. The CDR3 has 16 residues. Germline CDR1 and CDR2: KGHSH and LQKENI. CDR3 nucleotides: TGTGCCAGCTCCCCACAGGGGAATGGGCAAAATCAGCCCCAGCATTTT. It specifies CASSPQGNGQNQPQHF.

The chain is built from TRBV18 and TRBJ1-1, with D maybe TRBD1 (5 bases). Deletions cut 3 bases from V and 0 bases from J, with 8 bases between. Germline CDR1 is KGHSH and CDR2 is LQKENI. The CDR3 extends over 14 amino acids. The CDR3 here is CASSPDSMNTEAFF. The DNA for the CDR3 is TGTGCCAGCTCACCCGACAGTATGAACACTGAAGCTTTCTTT.

The chain is built from TRBV7-2 and TRBJ2-7; 8 positions match TRBD2. This CDR3 has 14 residues. Germline CDR1 and CDR2: SGHTA and FQGNSA. V lost 5 bases and J lost 7; bases outside the gene matches: 10. The CDR3 is CASSLSGVGGEQYF. The CDR3 bases are TGTGCCAGCAGCCTTAGCGGGGTGGGGGGAGAGCAGTACTTC.

This chain links TRBV27 with TRBJ2-2; perhaps TRBD2 as D (6 bases). The V gene's germline CDR1 is MNHEY and CDR2 SMNVEV (reference sequence). The CDR3 has 16 amino acids. The V end was cut by 6 bases, the J end by 4 bases, with 18 bases between. CDR3 bases: TGTGCCAGCAGGTCACCCGGGGCCGGGGGCACCGGGGAGCTGTTTTTT. Translated, it gives CASRSPGAGGTGELFF.